Listed here are 19 T cell receptor beta chains from one sample, sequenced in a study of Graves' ophthalmopathy and Graves' hyperthyroidism. The sequenced template was RNA, covering the TCR beta CDR3 region. HTBI primers served in a first-round RT-PCR, which a second-round multiplex PCR followed. TCRdb re-derived calls from the multiplex PCR reads in MiXCR, one entry per CDR3 protein. This sample has more than 550,000 distinct CDR3 sequences, with about two fifths found just once. Sequencing was done on a sample of peripheral blood. These receptors all stem from an adult man with Graves' ophthalmopathy.

In this sample, this clonotype turned up once. With a much larger clone just one base away, this may be a read error. The CDR3 protein is CASSIDTQARYF. The CDR3, as DNA: TGTGCCAGCAGTATAGACACCCAGGCCCGGTACTTC. V is TRBV12-3 or TRBV12-4 and J is TRBJ2-5; D is ambiguous. CDR3 length: 12 residues. Trimming stripped 5 bases from V and 13 bases from J, with 17 bases between.

This clonotype was found a few times. A read error is possible here, since a much larger clone lies one base away. This chain uses TRBV5-1 with TRBJ1-1; tentative D call: TRBD1 (5 bases). The CDR3 has 15 amino acids. Germline V gives CDR1 SGHRS, CDR2 YFSETQ. The CDR3, as DNA: TGCACCAGCAGCTTACCTAAGACAGCCAACACTGAAGCTTTCTTT. Translated, it gives CTSSLPKTANTEAFF.

V usage is TRBV13 and J usage is TRBJ2-6; either TRBD1 or TRBD2 may fit D (5 bases each). Trimming shortened V by 8 bases and J by 0 bases, and 23 bases separated the two germline ends. Germline V gene data show CDR1 as PRHDT and CDR2 as FYEKMQ (reference sequence). This CDR3 comprises 19 residues. The CDR3 sequence is CASSWGRPPGISGANVLTF. The CDR3 region has the DNA TGTGCCAGCTCATGGGGACGCCCCCCGGGCATCTCTGGGGCCAACGTCCTGACTTTC. The full variable domain, its missing parts supplied by reference TRBV13 and TRBJ2-6, is AAGVIQSPRHLIKEKRETATLKCYPIPRHDTVYWYQQGPGQDPQFLISFYEKMQSDKGSIPDRFSAQQFSDYHSELNMSSLELGDSALYFCASSWGRPPGISGANVLTFGAGSRLTVL.

This clonotype was detected a few times. The V call is TRBV7-9, the J call TRBJ1-3; D uncertain. Trimming cost V 1 base and J 2 bases, with 12 bases left between them. The CDR3 has 16 residues. CDR1 is SEHNR and CDR2 is FQNEAQ in the germline V gene (reference sequence). CDR3 DNA sequence: TGTGCCAGCAGCTTAGACCCGGGGTCGGCTGGAAACACCATATATTTT. This sequence encodes CASSLDPGSAGNTIYF.

With respect to this clonotype: Being one base from a much bigger clone, this may be a read error. The chain links TRBV19 to TRBJ2-7, with D possibly being TRBD1 or TRBD2 (5 bases each). Germline V CDR1 and CDR2: LNHDA, SQIVND (reference sequence). The germline V and J ends were trimmed by 4 bases and 5 bases, with 15 bases remaining between them. The CDR3 is made up of 14 amino acids. The CDR3 region is CASSTGTGGHEQYF. The CDR3 nucleotides read TGTGCCAGTAGTACCGGGACGGGCGGCCACGAGCAGTACTTC.

The V and J genes are TRBV20-1 and TRBJ1-5, with D perhaps TRBD1 (6 bases). Trimming took 4 bases from V and 0 from J, leaving 16 bases between them. This CDR3 spans 16 amino acids. CDR1 and CDR2 (germline): DFQATT, SNEGSKA (reference sequence). CDR3 bases: TGCAGTGCTACAGGGAAAGGGGGGCTTAGCAATCAGCCCCAGCATTTT. Residues: CSATGKGGLSNQPQHF.

In this sample, this clonotype turned up many times. J is TRBJ1-4 and V is TRBV5-8; D gene uncertain. The V end lost 1 base, the J end lost 8 bases, and 9 bases lay between the germline ends. Germline-derived CDR1 and CDR2 are SGHTS and YDEGEE. The CDR3 is made up of 13 amino acids. The CDR3 DNA follows: TGTGCCAGCAGCTTGAGTGGAAGCGAAAAACTGTTTTTT. Its translation is CASSLSGSEKLFF. Full variable domain (remainder filled in from reference TRBV5-8 and TRBJ1-4): EAGVTQSPTHLIKTRGQQATLRCSPISGHTSVYWYQQALGLGLQFLLWYDEGEERNRGNFPPRFSGRQFPNYSSELNVNALELEDSALYLCASSLSGSEKLFFGSGTQLSVL.

A few counts support this clonotype. The rearrangement joins TRBV11-2 to TRBJ2-6; D is undetermined. Germline values: CDR1 SGHAT, CDR2 FQNNGV. CDR3 length: 9 residues. V lost 0 bases and J lost 15, with 0 bases in between. CDR3: CASSLDLTF. The CDR3, as DNA: TGTGCCAGCAGCTTAGACCTGACTTTC.

This clonotype occurred a few times. The chain uses TRBV6-5 and TRBJ1-3; no clear D. Deletions cut 1 base from V and 5 bases from J, with 15 bases between. The CDR3 totals 16 residues. Germline values: CDR1 MNHEY, CDR2 SVGAGI. The CDR3 region has the DNA TGTGCCAGCAGTTACTTGATGCGAGACTTGAGAAACACCATATATTTT. Translated, it gives CASSYLMRDLRNTIYF.

This clonotype was counted a few times. The V call is TRBV10-3, the J call TRBJ2-7; possibly TRBD1 or TRBD2 for D (5 bases each). Germline loops: CDR1 ENHRY, CDR2 SYGVKD. The CDR3 loop spans 14 amino acids. Trimming took off 10 bases at V and 2 bases at J, with 18 bases between the two ends. The CDR3 nucleotides are TGTGCCACCTCGAGGGGTAGCGAGACCTACGAGCAGTACTTC. Encoded protein: CATSRGSETYEQYF.

The chain couples TRBV10-2 to TRBJ1-4; D possibly corresponds to TRBD1 (5 bases). CDR1 and CDR2 (germline): WSHSY, SAAADI. Trimming removed 6 bases at V and 2 bases at J, with 19 bases between. The length of the CDR3 is 17 residues. The CDR3 loop reads CASRGLAGLVTNEKLFF. Written as DNA, the CDR3 is TGCGCCAGCAGAGGTCTAGCGGGGCTCGTCACTAATGAAAAACTGTTTTTT.

The sample holds many counts of this clonotype. The chain recombines TRBV12-3 or TRBV12-4 with TRBJ1-1, with D perhaps matching TRBD1 (6 bases). This CDR3 is built from 15 residues. The germline V and J ends were trimmed by 5 bases and 2 bases, with 15 bases remaining between them. The CDR3 is CASSPWGGGNTEAFF. DNA of the CDR3: TGTGCCAGCAGTCCATGGGGAGGGGGAAACACTGAAGCTTTCTTT.

This clonotype was seen a single time. The chain combines TRBV29-1 with TRBJ1-3; D gene uncertain. The V gene lost 6 bases and the J gene lost 0 bases, with 9 bases spanning the gap. Germline V gene lookup returns CDR1 SQVTM and CDR2 ANQGSEA. This CDR3 contains 13 residues. CDR3 nucleotides: TGCAGCGTGATACTTAACTCTGGAAACACCATATATTTT. It yields the protein CSVILNSGNTIYF.

This clonotype was observed at least ten times. V gene TRBV20-1 combines with J gene TRBJ1-4; the D gene is possibly TRBD1 (6 bases). The V gene lost 3 bases and the J gene lost 3 bases, with 14 bases spanning the gap. CDR1 is DFQATT, CDR2 SNEGSKA, per germline (reference sequence). There are 15 residues in the CDR3. CDR3 nucleotides: TGCAGTGCTAGTATGTTGGGGGCGGCTAATGAAAAACTGTTTTTT. Translation gives CSASMLGAANEKLFF.

This clonotype was observed at least ten times. This chain links TRBV7-9 with TRBJ2-2, with 13 bases aligning to TRBD2. The germline V gene has CDR1 SEHNR and CDR2 FQNEAQ (reference sequence). V lost 5 bases to trimming and J lost 7 bases; unmatched junction nucleotides: 13. This CDR3 has 18 residues. CDR3 in amino acids: CASSLTRGLAGKNGELFF. In nucleotides, the CDR3 is TGTGCCAGCAGCCTTACCCGGGGACTAGCGGGAAAGAACGGGGAGCTGTTTTTT.

This clonotype was picked up many times. The chain joins TRBV7-9 to TRBJ1-1; possible D gene TRBD1, 5 bases. Germline values: CDR1 SEHNR, CDR2 FQNEAQ (reference sequence). The V gene lost 8 bases and the J gene lost 1 base, with 8 bases spanning the gap. The CDR3 contains 12 residues. The CDR3 DNA follows: TGTGCCAGCGTCCAGGGGAACACTGAAGCTTTCTTT. Protein: CASVQGNTEAFF.

This clonotype was found many times. The chain recombines TRBV7-9 with TRBJ1-4; TRBD1 aligns across 8 bases. Germline V gene lookup returns CDR1 SEHNR and CDR2 FQNEAQ (reference sequence). V gave up 5 bases and J gave up 4 bases; unmatched junction bases: 3. This CDR3 comprises 14 residues. CDR3 residues: CASSRTGGNEKLFF. The CDR3 DNA follows: TGTGCCAGCAGCCGAACAGGGGGTAATGAAAAACTGTTTTTT.

This clonotype was observed many times. The chain uses TRBV12-3 or TRBV12-4 and TRBJ2-5; D gene unclear. The CDR3 totals 14 residues. V shed 4 bases and J shed 2 bases, with 11 bases lying between them. CDR3 DNA sequence: TGTGCCAGCAGTTACTCCGACACTCAAGAGACCCAGTACTTC. It specifies CASSYSDTQETQYF.

The rearrangement links TRBV7-2 to TRBJ1-1; D not certain. V gave up 1 base and J gave up 1 base, with 10 bases separating them. This CDR3 is 15 amino acids long. CDR1 is SGHTA, CDR2 FQGNSA, per germline. CDR3 DNA: TGTGCCAGCAGCTTAGTCCTAGCGGGGAACACTGAAGCTTTCTTT. Its protein product is CASSLVLAGNTEAFF.